Below are 24 T cell receptor beta chains sequenced from a single sample in a study of regulatory T cells in long-lasting Graves disease. Regarding time point: newly diagnosed GD, antithyroid drugs for less than 3 months. Extracted PBMC RNA gave rise to the TCR library. CDR3 regions were amplified by Arm-PCR using iRepertoire HTBI primers to build TCR beta libraries. TCRdb ran MiXCR on the multiplex PCR reads and lists one entry per CDR3 protein. The table has 200,000 to 250,000 distinct CDR3 sequences, approximately 19% seen once. The same sample was also used in a study of T cells in Graves' hyperthyroidism and ophthalmopathy.

The sample in question was peripheral blood mononuclear cells (PBMCs), obtained at new diagnosis, from a patient treated with antithyroid drugs. These receptors were taken from a woman in her 30s with Graves disease.

The genes are TRBV2 and TRBJ1-5; D is perhaps TRBD1 (5 bases). This CDR3 is 13 amino acids long. CDR1 and CDR2 from the germline V gene are SNHLY and FYNNEI. With 5 bases removed from V and 7 bases from J, the gap between germline ends came to 12 bases. CDR3 in DNA: TGTGCCAGCAGTTTCGGCAGGGAACAGCCCCAGCATTTT. Protein: CASSFGREQPQHF.

This clonotype was seen many times. The CDR3 reads CASSPKRAGQETQYF. The CDR3, as DNA: TGTGCCAGCTCACCTAAAAGGGCCGGTCAAGAGACCCAGTACTTC. The genes are TRBV18 and TRBJ2-5; D gene ambiguous. From germline, CDR1 is KGHSH and CDR2 LQKENI. This CDR3 is built from 15 residues. V lost 3 bases, J lost 2 bases, and 13 bases lay in between.

In regard to this clonotype: Being one base from a much bigger clone, this may be a read error. The chain recombines TRBV19 with TRBJ1-6, with 9 bases identical to TRBD1. Germline CDR1 LNHDA, CDR2 SQIVND (reference sequence). This CDR3 has 20 amino acids. The CDR3 reads CASSIPYPRDRASYNSPPHF. The CDR3 nucleotides are TGTGCCAGTAGTATACCCTACCCACGGGACAGGGCTTCCTATAATTCACCCCCCCACTTT. The full variable domain, completed using reference TRBV19 and TRBJ1-6, is DGGITQSPKYLFRKEGQNVTLSCEQNLNHDAMYWYRQDPGQGLRLIYYSQIVNDFQKGDIAEGYSVSREKKESFPLTVTSAQKNPTAFYLCASSIPYPRDRASYNSPPHFGNGTRLTVT.

This clonotype was picked up many times. The chain employs TRBV28 and TRBJ2-7, with no clear D. The germline gives CDR1 MDHEN, CDR2 SYDVKM. There are 12 residues in the CDR3. The germline V and J ends were trimmed by 3 bases and 6 bases, with 9 bases remaining between them. The CDR3 spells CASSFKPTEQYF. DNA for the CDR3: TGTGCCAGCAGTTTTAAGCCAACCGAGCAGTACTTC.

The table lists this clonotype with many counts. The chain couples TRBV6-1 to TRBJ2-1; D is tentatively TRBD1 or TRBD2 (6 bases each). V lost 5 bases and J 7 bases, leaving 15 bases between the germline ends. Germline V gene sequence: CDR1 MNHNS, CDR2 SASEGT. This CDR3 contains 14 residues. The CDR3 sequence: CASSRQEGWNEQFF. CDR3 sequence (DNA): TGTGCCAGCAGTAGACAGGAGGGATGGAATGAGCAGTTCTTC.

This clonotype was observed many times. It may be a read error: a sequence one base away is much more abundant. The genes are TRBV2 and TRBJ1-6; no definite D call. Per germline, CDR1 SNHLY and CDR2 FYNNEI. Trimming stripped 7 bases from V and 5 bases from J, with 6 bases between. The CDR3 has 12 amino acids. CDR3 sequence reads: CASKLDNSPLHF. CDR3 coding DNA: TGTGCCAGCAAGCTGGATAATTCACCCCTCCACTTT.

This clonotype was recorded many times. This chain connects TRBV2 to TRBJ1-4; TRBD1 might be the D (6 bases). The CDR3 length is 14 residues. V lost 5 bases to trimming and J lost 5 bases, with 12 bases between them. Germline V gene sequence: CDR1 SNHLY, CDR2 FYNNEI. CDR3 coding DNA: TGTGCCAGCAGTCGCGGACAGCTCAATGAAAAACTGTTTTTT. Its protein product is CASSRGQLNEKLFF.

This clonotype was seen repeatedly, ten times or more. The genes are TRBV6-5 and TRBJ1-2; TRBD1 might be the D (6 bases). The CDR3 has 19 residues. Trimming shortened V by 4 bases and J by 2 bases, and 26 bases separated the two germline ends. From germline, CDR1 is MNHEY and CDR2 SVGAGI. CDR3 amino acids: CASSSKPTSILTGNYGYTF. In DNA, the CDR3 is TGTGCCAGCAGTTCCAAACCAACTTCCATCCTTACAGGGAACTATGGCTACACCTTC.

The chain uses TRBV9 and TRBJ2-6, with D uncertain. This CDR3 comprises 12 residues. Germline V gene data show CDR1 as SGDLS and CDR2 as YYNGEE. Trimming pared 10 bases from V and 0 bases from J, leaving 5 bases between. CDR3 bases: TGTGCCGGTCGCTCTGGGGCCAACGTCCTGACTTTC. Amino acid sequence: CAGRSGANVLTF.

This clonotype was observed at least ten times. The chain uses TRBV2 and TRBJ2-3, with 12 bases that match TRBD2. Germline V lookup: CDR1 SNHLY, CDR2 FYNNEI. This CDR3 region has 16 residues. Trimming cost V 2 bases and J 2 bases; bases outside gene matches: 2. CDR3 sequence (DNA): TGTGCCAGCAGTGAATCTAGCGGGAGGGCCACAGATACGCAGTATTTT. Protein product: CASSESSGRATDTQYF.

This chain connects TRBV2 to TRBJ1-1; D gene ambiguous. V lost 5 bases to trimming and J lost 4 bases, with 11 bases between them. CDR3 length: 13 amino acids. From germline, CDR1 is SNHLY and CDR2 FYNNEI. The CDR3: CASSRTVSTEAFF. CDR3 bases: TGTGCCAGCAGTCGGACGGTGAGCACTGAAGCTTTCTTT.

The chain uses TRBV5-6 and TRBJ2-2; D remains ambiguous. CDR3 size: 14 residues. Trimming took 5 bases from V and 3 from J, leaving 11 bases between them. Germline CDR1 is SGHDT and CDR2 is YYEEEE. Here the CDR3 reads CASSLSRHTGELFF. In nucleotides, the CDR3 is TGTGCCAGCAGTCTGAGTCGGCACACCGGGGAGCTGTTTTTT.

This clonotype came up many times. The V and J genes are TRBV5-1 and TRBJ2-5; 7 bases match TRBD2. The CDR3 covers 14 residues. In germline, CDR1 is SGHRS, CDR2 YFSETQ. With 5 bases clipped from V and 9 bases from J, the junction kept 13 bases outside the gene matches. CDR3 DNA sequence: TGCGCCAGCAGGGATACGACGGCCCGGGGGGCCCAGTACTTC. It translates to CASRDTTARGAQYF.

The chain combines TRBV20-1 with TRBJ2-3, with D possibly TRBD2 on 5 matching bases. The J call is doubtful: the DNA matches TRBJ2-5 better. Germline CDR1 and CDR2: DFQATT and SNEGSKA (reference sequence). The CDR3 contains 14 residues. The CDR3 region is CSARVTGIRETQYF. The CDR3 nucleotides read TGCAGTGCTAGAGTGACGGGGATTCGAGAGACCCAGTACTTC.

The chain joins TRBV19 to TRBJ2-7, with TRBD1 matching over 8 bases. This CDR3 contains 13 residues. V was pared by 6 bases and J by 7 bases, with 8 bases of the junction left unmatched. The germline gives CDR1 LNHDA, CDR2 SQIVND (reference sequence). The CDR3 DNA follows: TGTGCCAGTAGCCACTCAGGGGGCAGGGAGCAGTACTTC. Encoded protein: CASSHSGGREQYF.

A note on this clonotype: A much larger clone lies a single base off, so this may be a read error. The chain links TRBV11-2 to TRBJ1-2; possibly TRBD1 for D (5 bases). The CDR3 is 14 amino acids. The germline V gene encodes CDR1 SGHAT and CDR2 FQNNGV. V gave up 5 bases and J gave up 4 bases, with 14 bases separating them. For the CDR3, the DNA is TGTGCCAGCAGCGCCGACGGGGCAGCCTATGGCTACACCTTC. Its protein product is CASSADGAAYGYTF.

This clonotype was recorded at least ten times. The J gene is TRBJ1-1, the V gene TRBV11-3, with 10 bases fitting TRBD1. The CDR3 totals 15 residues. Germline CDR1 reads SGHNT; CDR2 reads YENEEA. V shed 5 bases, J shed 0 bases, and the junction held 3 bases outside the gene matches. The CDR3: CASSPTGGMNTEAFF. CDR3 in DNA: TGTGCCAGCAGCCCGACAGGGGGCATGAACACTGAAGCTTTCTTT.

This clonotype has ten or more counts. The gene calls are TRBV27 and TRBJ1-3; the match to TRBD1 covers 8 bases. The CDR3 is made up of 16 amino acids. Germline CDR1 reads MNHEY; CDR2 reads SMNVEV (reference sequence). V lost 2 bases, J lost 3 bases, and 6 bases stayed unmatched. CDR3 residues: CASSLRAGGSGNTIYF. For the CDR3, the DNA is TGTGCCAGCAGTTTAAGGGCAGGGGGCAGTGGAAACACCATATATTTT.

V usage is TRBV5-4 and J usage is TRBJ1-1; D not certain. In germline, CDR1 is SGHNT, CDR2 YYREEE (reference sequence). The CDR3 runs 14 residues. Trimming removed 4 bases at V and 0 bases at J, with 10 bases between. CDR3 coding DNA: TGTGCCAGCAGCGCCCGGGCCGTGAACACTGAAGCTTTCTTT. This gives the protein CASSARAVNTEAFF. Complete variable domain (other parts from reference TRBV5-4 and TRBJ1-1): ETGVTQSPTHLIKTRGQQVTLRCSSQSGHNTVSWYQQALGQGPQFIFQYYREEENGRGNFPPRFSGLQFPNYSSELNVNALELDDSALYLCASSARAVNTEAFFGQGTRLTVV.

This clonotype appeared many times. In DNA form, the CDR3 reads TGTGCCACCAGCAGTGGGACTAGCGGGAGGGCCATAAAAGCGCGCAATGAGCAGTTCTTC. It encodes CATSSGTSGRAIKARNEQFF. V gene TRBV15 combines with J gene TRBJ2-1; TRBD2 aligns across 16 bases. V dropped 3 bases and J dropped 6; count of bases not matched to a gene: 14. Germline CDR1 and CDR2: LNHNV and YYDKDF (reference sequence). The CDR3 extends over 20 amino acids. Full variable domain (missing parts from reference TRBV15 and TRBJ2-1): DAMVIQNPRYQVTQFGKPVTLSCSQTLNHNVMYWYQQKSSQAPKLLFHYYDKDFNNEADTPDNFQSRRPNTSFCFLDIRSPGLGDTAMYLCATSSGTSGRAIKARNEQFFGPGTRLTVL.

This clonotype came up many times. The chain joins TRBV20-1 to TRBJ2-5; D is tentatively TRBD1 or TRBD2 (5 bases each). V was clipped by 3 bases and J by 5 bases, with 16 bases between them. Germline V gene sequence: CDR1 DFQATT, CDR2 SNEGSKA (reference sequence). The CDR3 has 14 residues. CDR3 in DNA: TGCAGTGCTAGCGATGGGGGTTTATCGGAGACCCAGTACTTC. Translating gives CSASDGGLSETQYF.

This clonotype occurred many times. This chain links TRBV3-1 with TRBJ2-7; perhaps TRBD2 as D (5 bases). Germline V gives CDR1 LGHDT, CDR2 YNNKEL (reference sequence). Trimming removed 5 bases at V and 2 bases at J, with 10 bases between. The CDR3 sequence is 13 residues long. The CDR3 spells CASSSLVTYEQYF. DNA for the CDR3: TGTGCCAGCAGCTCACTAGTAACCTACGAGCAGTACTTC.

V gene TRBV7-2 combines with J gene TRBJ2-1; 7 bases are shared with TRBD1. V gave up 5 bases and J gave up 8 bases; unmatched junction bases: 6. Per germline, CDR1 SGHTA and CDR2 FQGNSA. CDR3 length equals 13 residues. The CDR3 region is CASSKDRRYEQFF. The CDR3 coding sequence is TGTGCCAGCAGCAAGGACAGGCGGTATGAGCAGTTCTTC.

Worth noting for this clonotype: A much more abundant neighbour one base away suggests this may be a read error. The gene calls are TRBV27 and TRBJ1-4; TRBD1 matches 8 bases. The CDR3 sequence is 16 residues long. CDR1 is MNHEY and CDR2 is SMNVEV in the germline V gene (reference sequence). V lost 3 bases and J lost 7; bases outside the gene matches: 10. CDR3 region: CASSFARQGKGEKLFF. For the CDR3, the DNA is TGTGCCAGCAGTTTTGCGAGACAGGGGAAAGGTGAAAAACTGTTTTTT.